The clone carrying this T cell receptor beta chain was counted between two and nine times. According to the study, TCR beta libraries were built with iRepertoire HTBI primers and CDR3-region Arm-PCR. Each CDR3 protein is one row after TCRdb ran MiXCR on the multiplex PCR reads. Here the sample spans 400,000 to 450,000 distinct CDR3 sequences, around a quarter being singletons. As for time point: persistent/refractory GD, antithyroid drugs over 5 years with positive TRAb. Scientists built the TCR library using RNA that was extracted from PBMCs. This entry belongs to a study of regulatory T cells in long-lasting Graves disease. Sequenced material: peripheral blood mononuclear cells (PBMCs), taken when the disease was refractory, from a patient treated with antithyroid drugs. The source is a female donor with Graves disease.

The CDR3 coding sequence is TGCAGTGCTAGTGTGGAGGGCCGGTCCTATGGCTACACCTTC. This encodes CSASVEGRSYGYTF. The chain couples TRBV20-1 to TRBJ1-2, with D hard to call. The CDR3 runs 14 residues. CDR1 DFQATT and CDR2 SNEGSKA come from the germline V gene (reference sequence). Trimming took off 3 bases at V and 4 bases at J, with 15 bases between the two ends.